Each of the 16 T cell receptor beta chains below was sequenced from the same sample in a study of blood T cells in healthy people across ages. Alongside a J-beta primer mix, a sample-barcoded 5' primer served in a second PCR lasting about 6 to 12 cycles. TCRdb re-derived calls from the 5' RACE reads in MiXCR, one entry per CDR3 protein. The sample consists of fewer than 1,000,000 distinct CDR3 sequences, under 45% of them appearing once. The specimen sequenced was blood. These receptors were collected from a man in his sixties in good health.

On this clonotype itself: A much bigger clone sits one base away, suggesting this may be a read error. CDR3 in amino acids: CVSSLAFTGQGSPPLHF. The CDR3 DNA reads as TGTGTCAGCAGCTTAGCGTTCACGGGACAGGGGAGTCCACCCCTCCACTTT. The rearrangement uses TRBV7-8 and TRBJ1-6; 10 bases map to TRBD1. The CDR3 totals 17 residues. CDR1 is SGHVS and CDR2 is FQNEAQ in the germline V gene.

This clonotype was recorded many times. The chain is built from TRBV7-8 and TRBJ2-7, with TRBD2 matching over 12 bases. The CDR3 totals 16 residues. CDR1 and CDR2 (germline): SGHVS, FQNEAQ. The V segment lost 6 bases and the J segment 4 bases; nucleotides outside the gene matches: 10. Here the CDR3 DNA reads TGTGCCAGCAGTCCAACCCGACTAGCGGGGGATTACGAGCAGTACTTC. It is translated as CASSPTRLAGDYEQYF. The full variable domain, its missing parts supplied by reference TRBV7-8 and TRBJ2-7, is GAGVSQSPRYKVAKRGQDVALRCDPISGHVSLFWYQQALGQGPEFLTYFQNEAQLDKSGLPSDRFFAERPEGSVSTLKIQRTQQEDSAVYLCASSPTRLAGDYEQYFGPGTRLTVT.

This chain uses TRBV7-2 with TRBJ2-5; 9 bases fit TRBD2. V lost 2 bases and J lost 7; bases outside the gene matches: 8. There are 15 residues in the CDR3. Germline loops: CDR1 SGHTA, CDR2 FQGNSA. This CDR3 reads CASSLLPGGRGTQYF. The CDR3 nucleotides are TGTGCCAGCAGCTTATTGCCTGGCGGGAGGGGGACCCAGTACTTC.

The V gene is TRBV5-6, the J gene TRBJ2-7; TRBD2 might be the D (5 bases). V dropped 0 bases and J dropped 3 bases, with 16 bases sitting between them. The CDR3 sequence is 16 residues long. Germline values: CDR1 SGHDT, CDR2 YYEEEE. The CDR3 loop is CASSLDTGIIHYEQYF. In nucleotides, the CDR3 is TGTGCCAGCAGCTTGGATACCGGGATTATACACTACGAGCAGTACTTC.

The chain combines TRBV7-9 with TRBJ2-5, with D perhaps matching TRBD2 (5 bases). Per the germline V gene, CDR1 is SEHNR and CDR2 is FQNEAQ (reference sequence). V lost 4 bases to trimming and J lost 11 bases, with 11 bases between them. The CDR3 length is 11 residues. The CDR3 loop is CASSYRERQYF. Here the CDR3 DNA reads TGTGCCAGCAGCTACCGGGAACGTCAGTACTTC.

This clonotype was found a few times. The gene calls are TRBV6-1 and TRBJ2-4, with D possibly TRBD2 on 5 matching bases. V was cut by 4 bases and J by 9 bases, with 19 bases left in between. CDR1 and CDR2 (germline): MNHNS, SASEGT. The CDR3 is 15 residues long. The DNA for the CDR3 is TGTGCCAGCAGTGGAGCGGACCGGGCGGTTGGCATTCAGTACTTC. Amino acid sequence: CASSGADRAVGIQYF.

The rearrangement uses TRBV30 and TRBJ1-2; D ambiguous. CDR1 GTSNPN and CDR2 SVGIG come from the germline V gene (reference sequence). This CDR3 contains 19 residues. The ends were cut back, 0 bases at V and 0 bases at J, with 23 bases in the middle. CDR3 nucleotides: TGTGCCTGGAGTGTACGAAGGGTTGGAGGCGCCGCAGCTAACTATGGCTACACCTTC. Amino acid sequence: CAWSVRRVGGAAANYGYTF.

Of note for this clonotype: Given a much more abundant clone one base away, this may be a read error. CDR3 loop: CAGSQHTLGAFYGYTF. CDR3 DNA sequence: TGTGCCGGCAGCCAGCACACCCTGGGGGCATTCTATGGCTACACCTTC. The chain has TRBV14 and TRBJ1-2; perhaps TRBD1 as D (6 bases). This CDR3 is 16 amino acids long. Germline V CDR1 and CDR2: SGHDN, FVKESK.

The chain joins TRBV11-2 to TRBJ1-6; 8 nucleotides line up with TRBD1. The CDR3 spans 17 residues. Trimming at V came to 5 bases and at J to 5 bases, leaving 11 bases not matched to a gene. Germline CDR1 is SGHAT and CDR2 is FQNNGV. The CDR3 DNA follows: TGTGCCAGCAGCAAGTCGAGGACAGGGCTGGATAATTCACCCCTCCACTTT. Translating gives CASSKSRTGLDNSPLHF.

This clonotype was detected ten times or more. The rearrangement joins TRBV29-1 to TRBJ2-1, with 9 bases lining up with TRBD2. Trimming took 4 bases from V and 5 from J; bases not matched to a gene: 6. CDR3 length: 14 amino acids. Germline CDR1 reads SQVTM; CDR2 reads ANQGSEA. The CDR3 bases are TGCAGCGTTGTACGCGGGGGGGCTCACAATGAGCAGTTCTTC. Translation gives CSVVRGGAHNEQFF.

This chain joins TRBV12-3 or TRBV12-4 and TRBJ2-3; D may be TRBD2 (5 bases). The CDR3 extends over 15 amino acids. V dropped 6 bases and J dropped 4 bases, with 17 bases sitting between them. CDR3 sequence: CASSNPRRGADTQYF. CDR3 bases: TGTGCCAGCAGCAACCCTAGACGGGGTGCAGATACGCAGTATTTT.

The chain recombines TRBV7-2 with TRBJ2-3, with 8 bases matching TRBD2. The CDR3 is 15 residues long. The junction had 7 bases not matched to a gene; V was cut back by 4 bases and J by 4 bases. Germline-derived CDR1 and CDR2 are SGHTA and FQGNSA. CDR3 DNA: TGTGCCAGCAGCTCGACTAGCGTTGGCTCAGATACGCAGTATTTT. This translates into CASSSTSVGSDTQYF.

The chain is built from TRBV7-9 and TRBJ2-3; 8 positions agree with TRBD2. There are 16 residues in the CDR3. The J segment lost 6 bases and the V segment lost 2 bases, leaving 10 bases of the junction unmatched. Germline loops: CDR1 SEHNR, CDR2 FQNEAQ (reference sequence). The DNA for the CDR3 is TGTGCCAGCAGCTTAAGCTCCGGGGGGGGAAGGGATACGCAGTATTTT. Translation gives CASSLSSGGGRDTQYF.

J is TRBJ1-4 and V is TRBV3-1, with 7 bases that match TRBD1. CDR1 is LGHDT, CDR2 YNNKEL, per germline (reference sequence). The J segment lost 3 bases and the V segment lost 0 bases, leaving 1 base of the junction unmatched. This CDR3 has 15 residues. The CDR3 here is CASSQEGTANEKLFF. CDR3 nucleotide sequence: TGTGCCAGCAGCCAAGAAGGGACAGCTAATGAAAAACTGTTTTTT.

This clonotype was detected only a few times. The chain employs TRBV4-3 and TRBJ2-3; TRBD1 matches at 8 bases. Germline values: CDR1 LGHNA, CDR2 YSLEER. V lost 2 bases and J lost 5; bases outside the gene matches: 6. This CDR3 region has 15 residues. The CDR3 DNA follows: TGCGCCAGCAGCCAACTTTTCGGACAGGGAGATACGCAGTATTTT. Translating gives CASSQLFGQGDTQYF.

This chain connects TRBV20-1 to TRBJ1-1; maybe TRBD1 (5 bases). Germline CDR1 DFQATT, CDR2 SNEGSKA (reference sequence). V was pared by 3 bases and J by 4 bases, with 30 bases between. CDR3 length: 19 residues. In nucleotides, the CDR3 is TGCAGTGCTAGGGAAATTGGTGGACGGGAGAGGATTGGGGGCACTGAAGCTTTCTTT. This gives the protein CSAREIGGRERIGGTEAFF.